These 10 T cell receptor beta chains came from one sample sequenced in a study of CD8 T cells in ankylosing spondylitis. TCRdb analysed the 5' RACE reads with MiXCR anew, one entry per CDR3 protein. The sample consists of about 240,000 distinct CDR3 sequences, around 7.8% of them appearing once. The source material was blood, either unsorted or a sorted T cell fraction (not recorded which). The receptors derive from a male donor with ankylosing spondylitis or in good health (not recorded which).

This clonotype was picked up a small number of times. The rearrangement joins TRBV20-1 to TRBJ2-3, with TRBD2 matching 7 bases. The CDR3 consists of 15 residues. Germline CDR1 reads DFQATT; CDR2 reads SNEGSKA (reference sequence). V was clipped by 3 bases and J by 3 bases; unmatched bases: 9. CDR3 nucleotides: TGCAGTGCTAGCCTAGCGGCTAGAGGGACAGATACGCAGTATTTT. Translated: CSASLAARGTDTQYF.

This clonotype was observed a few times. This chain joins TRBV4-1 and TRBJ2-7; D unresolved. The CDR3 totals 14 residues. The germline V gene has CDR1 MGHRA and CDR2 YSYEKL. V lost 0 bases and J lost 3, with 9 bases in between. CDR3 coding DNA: TGCGCCAGCAGCCAAGACTCAGCGAGCTACGAGCAGTACTTC. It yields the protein CASSQDSASYEQYF.

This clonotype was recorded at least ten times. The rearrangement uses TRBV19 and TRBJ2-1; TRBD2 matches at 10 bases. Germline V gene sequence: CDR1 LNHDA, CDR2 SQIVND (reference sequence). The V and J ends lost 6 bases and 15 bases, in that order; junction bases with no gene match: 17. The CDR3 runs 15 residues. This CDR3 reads CASSPSGLAVRGLFF. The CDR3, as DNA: TGTGCCAGTAGCCCTTCAGGACTAGCGGTCAGGGGCCTGTTCTTC.

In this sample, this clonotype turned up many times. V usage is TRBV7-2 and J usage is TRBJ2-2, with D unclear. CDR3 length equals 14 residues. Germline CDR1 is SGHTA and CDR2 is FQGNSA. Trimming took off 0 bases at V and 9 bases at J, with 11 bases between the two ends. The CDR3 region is CASSLAVGFRELFF. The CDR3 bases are TGTGCCAGCAGCTTAGCTGTGGGATTCCGGGAGCTGTTTTTT.

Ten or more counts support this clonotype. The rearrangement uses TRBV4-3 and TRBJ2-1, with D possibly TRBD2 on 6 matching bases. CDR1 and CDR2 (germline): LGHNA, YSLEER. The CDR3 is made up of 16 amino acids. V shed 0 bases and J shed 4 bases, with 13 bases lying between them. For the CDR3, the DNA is TGCGCCAGCAGCCAAGATTTGTCTAGCGTATACAATGAGCAGTTCTTC. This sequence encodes CASSQDLSSVYNEQFF.

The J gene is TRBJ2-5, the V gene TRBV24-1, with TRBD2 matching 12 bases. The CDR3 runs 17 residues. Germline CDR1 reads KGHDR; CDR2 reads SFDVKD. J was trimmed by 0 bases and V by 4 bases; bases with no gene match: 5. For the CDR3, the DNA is TGTGCCACCAGTGACCCCGGACTAGCGGGGTACCAAGAGACCCAGTACTTC. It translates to CATSDPGLAGYQETQYF.

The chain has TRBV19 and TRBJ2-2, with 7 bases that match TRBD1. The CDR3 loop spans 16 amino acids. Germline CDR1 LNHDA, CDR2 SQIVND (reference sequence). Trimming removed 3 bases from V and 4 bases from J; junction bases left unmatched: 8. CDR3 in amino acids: CASSIGSRGITGELFF. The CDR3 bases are TGTGCCAGTAGTATCGGCTCCAGGGGGATCACCGGGGAGCTGTTTTTT.

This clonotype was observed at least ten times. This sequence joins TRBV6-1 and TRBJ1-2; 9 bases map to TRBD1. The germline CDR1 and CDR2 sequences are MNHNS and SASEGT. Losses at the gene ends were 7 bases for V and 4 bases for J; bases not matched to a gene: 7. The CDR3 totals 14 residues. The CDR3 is CASTTTGGAYGYTF. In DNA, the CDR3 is TGTGCCAGCACCACGACAGGGGGGGCCTATGGCTACACCTTC.

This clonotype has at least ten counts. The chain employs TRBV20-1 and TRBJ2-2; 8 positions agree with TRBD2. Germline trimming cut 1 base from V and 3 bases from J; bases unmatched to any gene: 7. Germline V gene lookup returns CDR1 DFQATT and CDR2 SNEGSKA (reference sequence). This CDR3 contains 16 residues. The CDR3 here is CSARGISGGYTGELFF. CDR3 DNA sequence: TGCAGTGCTAGAGGTATCAGCGGGGGATACACCGGGGAGCTGTTTTTT.

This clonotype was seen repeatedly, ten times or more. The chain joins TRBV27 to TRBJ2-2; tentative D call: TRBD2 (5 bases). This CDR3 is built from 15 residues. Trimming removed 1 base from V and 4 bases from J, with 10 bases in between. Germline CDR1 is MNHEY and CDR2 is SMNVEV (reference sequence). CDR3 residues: CASSLLGAGTGELFF. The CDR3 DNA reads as TGTGCCAGCAGTTTATTGGGCGCGGGCACCGGGGAGCTGTTTTTT.